This record concerns one T cell receptor beta chain sequence. Its antigen is undetermined. The data were obtained in a study of cytomegalovirus exposure and HLA in healthy donors. Study-level points and caveats: Reports described diagnosis of cytomegalovirus status by the classifier as highly specific and sensitive.

Primers included in the PCR were 60 Vbeta and 13 Jbeta primers. TCRdb's copy holds only in-frame clones and misses some; the assay was immunoSEQ multiplex PCR. The table shows about 140,000 clones, with around 73% occurring only once. At collection, donors were nominally healthy, but unrecorded immune exposures were probable. There are 13 residues in the CDR3. CDR1 is LNHNV and CDR2 is YYDKDF in the germline V gene (reference sequence). V dropped 7 bases and J dropped 5 bases, with 14 bases sitting between them. The chain uses TRBV15 and TRBJ1-1, with D uncertain. Sequenced material: PBMCs. This clonotype was sampled from a human donor in good health. CDR3 region: CATIEGSGTEAFF. The DNA for the CDR3 is TGTGCCACCATCGAAGGCTCAGGAACTGAAGCTTTCTTT.